These 6 T cell receptor beta chains share one sample of origin, sequenced in a study of cytomegalovirus exposure and HLA in healthy donors. With 60 Vbeta and 13 Jbeta primers, the PCR was carried out. Libraries were prepared by immunoSEQ multiplex PCR; TCRdb keeps only in-frame clonotypes and omits some of them. Of about 300,000 clones in the sample, roughly 88% are singletons; the top ten hold around 4%. Sequencing was performed on PBMCs. The receptors derive from a man aged 35 to 55 in good health and CMV-seropositive.

This sequence joins TRBV7-2 and TRBJ2-3; D is undetermined. The CDR3 is 14 residues long. Germline-derived CDR1 and CDR2 are SGHTA and FQGNSA. Trimming removed 3 bases from V and 1 base from J, with 8 bases in between. The CDR3 protein is CASSFSRGTDTQYF. The CDR3 DNA is TGTGCCAGCAGCTTCTCCCGAGGCACAGATACGCAGTATTTT.

V and J are TRBV10-2 and TRBJ2-1; 9 bases align to TRBD2. CDR1 is WSHSY, CDR2 SAAADI, per germline. The CDR3 has 14 residues. V gave up 5 bases and J gave up 5 bases; unmatched junction bases: 4. CDR3 coding DNA: TGCGCCAGCAGTTTAGTAGCGGGAGACAATGAGCAGTTCTTC. It translates to CASSLVAGDNEQFF.

The chain uses TRBV29-1 and TRBJ2-3, with D possibly TRBD2 on 6 matching bases. V was pared by 7 bases and J by 2 bases, with 16 bases between. The CDR3 contains 14 residues. Germline V gives CDR1 SQVTM, CDR2 ANQGSEA. CDR3 nucleotide sequence: TGCAGCGCTCCCGGGGGACCTTACACAGATACGCAGTATTTT. This sequence encodes CSAPGGPYTDTQYF.

The V gene is TRBV25-1, the J gene TRBJ1-1; TRBD1 aligns across 10 bases. Germline trimming cut 3 bases from V and 8 bases from J; bases unmatched to any gene: 6. Germline CDR1 MGHDK, CDR2 SYGVNS. This CDR3 has 14 residues. The CDR3 spells CASSEGQGSSEAFF. For the CDR3, the DNA is TGTGCCAGCAGTGAGGGACAGGGGTCGTCCGAAGCTTTCTTT.

Only one count was recorded for this clone. The V call is TRBV7-9, the J call TRBJ1-4; 11 bases fit TRBD1. The CDR3 spans 16 residues. In germline, CDR1 is SEHNR, CDR2 FQNEAQ (reference sequence). The trim removed 4 bases at V and 1 base at J, leaving 2 bases unmatched. The chain's CDR3 is CASSSGQGGTNEKLFF. DNA for the CDR3: TGTGCCAGCAGCTCGGGACAGGGGGGAACTAATGAAAAACTGTTTTTT.

V and J are TRBV5-1 and TRBJ1-4; D uncertain. The CDR3 sequence is 15 residues long. Germline V CDR1 and CDR2: SGHRS, YFSETQ. Trimming cost V 3 bases and J 0 bases, with 9 bases left between them. CDR3 nucleotides: TGCGCCAGCAGCTCGTTCGGAGCAACTAATGAAAAACTGTTTTTT. This encodes CASSSFGATNEKLFF.